This T cell receptor (beta chain) was sequenced during a study of OX40 agonist ivuxolimab in advanced cancers. On cycle 4 day 1 and cycle 7 day 1, as well as at baseline, blood was sampled. This clone was detected only once. Repertoires were generated with immunoSEQ multiplex PCR, while TCRdb's copy carries only in-frame clones and drops some. Counted here are about 81,000 clones, 75% to 90% occurring once; the ten biggest clones make up 0.2% to 0.25%. This receptor was identified in an adult with an advanced solid tumor such as melanoma, head and neck, liver or kidney cancer. The source material was CD4+ or CD8+ T cells sorted from blood, sampled in a trial of the OX40 agonist ivuxolimab.

This CDR3 reads CAWGPGNTGELFF. The CDR3 DNA is TGTGCCTGGGGGCCTGGGAACACCGGGGAGCTGTTTTTT. V usage is TRBV30 and J usage is TRBJ2-2, with no clear D. The CDR3 extends over 13 amino acids. V lost 5 bases, J lost 1 base, and 8 bases lay in between. CDR1 GTSNPN and CDR2 SVGIG come from the germline V gene (reference sequence).